This T cell receptor (beta chain) appears in the sequencing data of a study of CD8+ T cells in alopecia areata. cDNA prepared by RNA extraction and subsequent reverse transcription served as the template for sequencing. The method was immunoSEQ multiplex PCR; TCRdb's version includes in-frame clones alone and lacks a portion of them. The sample records some 130,000 clones, about 60% being singletons. Findings and limits, study-wide: Scalp lesions, especially in alopecia totalis/universalis, had higher clonality than normal scalp.

This clone has only a few counts. Its antigen is still unknown. CDR3 size: 16 residues. Sequenced here: CD4+ T cells sorted from blood, sampled at week 0. The V and J genes are TRBV21-1 and TRBJ2-7; the DNA was not used to check the table's D call, TRBD1. TRBV21-1 represents a pseudogene. The clonotype originates from a human donor with alopecia areata. The CDR3 region has the DNA TGTGCCAGCAGCATTCCAACACAGGGTACGTCCTACGAGCAGTACTTC. Protein sequence: CASSIPTQGTSYEQYF.